This TCR beta chain was captured in a study of beta chain features in type 1 diabetes. The study, taken as a whole, reports: Sequencing of cDNA might inflate the share of cells that strongly express TCR. Significant though moderate, a shortening of TCRB CDR3s appeared in all four CD4+ subsets of Type 1 diabetes patients. Small HLA sub-analyses could not settle whether HLA shapes TCRB rearrangement.

One heparinised blood draw, averaging roughly 0.11 L, came from each donor. Sorted populations were all over 95% pure. Per germline, CDR1 SNHLY and CDR2 FYNNEI. The CDR3 totals 14 residues. Trimming shortened V by 4 bases and J by 3 bases, and 10 bases separated the two germline ends. In its sample, this clone was seen a few times. Antigen: not known. Every isolated RNA sample was fully reverse transcribed, so sequencing captured expressed TCRB transcripts. The data were produced by immunoSEQ multiplex PCR, yet TCRdb's version contains in-frame clones alone and is incomplete. The sample holds about 660,000 clones, more than 13% seen once.

The material sequenced was naive CD4+ T cells from blood. The sequence was obtained from a man between 18 and 35 years old with type 1 diabetes. The chain links TRBV2 to TRBJ1-5; perhaps TRBD1 as D (6 bases). The CDR3 region is CASSGTAPNQPQHF. The CDR3 bases are TGTGCCAGCAGTGGGACAGCGCCCAATCAGCCCCAGCATTTT.